The next 8 T cell receptor beta chains were all read from a single sample in a study of blood T cell repertoires in COVID-19. Some clones are missing from TCRdb's copy, which holds only in-frame ones; the method was immunoSEQ multiplex PCR. The sample gives 150,000 to 200,000 clones, about 81% of which show up once; approximately 8.7% is in the top ten. Specimen: peripheral blood. The receptors shown here come from a woman in her 70s with acute or convalescent COVID-19.

The rearrangement uses TRBV12-3 or TRBV12-4 and TRBJ2-4, with D possibly TRBD2 on 7 matching bases. The CDR3 totals 13 residues. V lost 4 bases to trimming and J lost 7 bases, with 11 bases between them. In DNA, the CDR3 is TGTGCCAGCAGTTGGGGGCGGGGGAACATTCAGTACTTC. Protein sequence: CASSWGRGNIQYF.

This clone was detected a few times. J is TRBJ1-5 and V is TRBV6-5; no firm D call. The CDR3 contains 15 residues. CDR1 is MNHEY, CDR2 SVGAGI, per germline. V was pared by 0 bases and J by 3 bases, with 9 bases between. In DNA, the CDR3 is TGTGCCAGCAGTTACTCGGTCCGGTCCAATCAGCCCCAGCATTTT. Translated: CASSYSVRSNQPQHF.

The V gene is TRBV28, the J gene TRBJ1-2; D gene uncertain. Germline CDR1 reads MDHEN; CDR2 reads SYDVKM. V was trimmed by 8 bases and J by 0 bases, leaving 7 bases between them. This CDR3 is built from 12 residues. The CDR3 protein is CASGLSNYGYTF. The CDR3 DNA reads as TGTGCCAGCGGACTATCTAACTATGGCTACACCTTC.

This chain links TRBV28 with TRBJ1-1; D gene unclear. V was trimmed by 6 bases and J by 1 base, leaving 12 bases between them. This CDR3 spans 14 amino acids. Per the germline V gene, CDR1 is MDHEN and CDR2 is SYDVKM. DNA of the CDR3: TGTGCCAGCAGGCTCCCCTACCAGAACACTGAAGCTTTCTTT. Amino acids: CASRLPYQNTEAFF.

This clone showed up just once. The rearrangement links TRBV24-1 to TRBJ1-2; 7 bases fit TRBD1. The V gene's germline CDR1 is KGHDR and CDR2 SFDVKD. CDR3 length equals 13 residues. With 3 bases clipped from V and 8 bases from J, the junction kept 5 bases outside the gene matches. The DNA of the CDR3 is TGTGCCACCAGTGATCCGGGACAGTCAGGCTACACCTTC. Its protein is CATSDPGQSGYTF.

This clone has only one observation. The J gene is TRBJ2-5, the V gene TRBV5-5, with D perhaps TRBD2 (6 bases). Germline assignment: CDR1 SGHKS and CDR2 YYEKEE (reference sequence). The CDR3 totals 16 residues. Trimming pared 4 bases from V and 4 bases from J, leaving 20 bases between. Here the CDR3 DNA reads TGTGCCAGCAGCCCCGGGGGAAGGGTGGAGGGAGAGACCCAGTACTTC. Translated: CASSPGGRVEGETQYF.

The genes are TRBV5-5 and TRBJ2-7; TRBD1 matches 8 bases. CDR1 is SGHKS and CDR2 is YYEKEE in the germline V gene (reference sequence). The CDR3 extends over 14 amino acids. V gave up 4 bases and J gave up 3 bases; unmatched junction bases: 6. The CDR3: CASSRRDRYYEQYF. The CDR3 DNA is TGTGCCAGCAGCCGCCGGGACAGGTACTACGAGCAGTACTTC.

The rearrangement links TRBV6-5 to TRBJ1-2; 8 nucleotides align to TRBD1. Germline V gene sequence: CDR1 MNHEY, CDR2 SVGAGI. Trimming took 5 bases from V and 8 from J; bases not matched to a gene: 7. CDR3 length equals 13 residues. The chain's CDR3 is CASSLGQGLGYTF. CDR3 nucleotides: TGTGCCAGCAGTCTTGGACAGGGATTAGGCTACACCTTC.